Presented here are 3 T cell receptor beta chains from one specimen sequenced in a study of OX40 agonist ivuxolimab in advanced cancers. Only in-frame clones appear in the TCRdb table, and some are missing; sequencing was by immunoSEQ multiplex PCR. In the table there are 70,000 to 90,000 clones, more than 80% of which are singletons. Source: CD4+ or CD8+ T cells sorted from blood, taken in a trial of the OX40 agonist ivuxolimab. Source of these receptors: an adult with an advanced solid tumor such as melanoma, head and neck, liver or kidney cancer.

V is TRBV9 and J is TRBJ1-1; D might be TRBD1 (5 bases). Germline loops: CDR1 SGDLS, CDR2 YYNGEE. V was trimmed by 3 bases and J by 5 bases, leaving 11 bases between them. This CDR3 is built from 13 residues. Written as DNA, the CDR3 is TGTGCCAGCAGCGCCGGAGGGGTGACTGAAGCTTTCTTT. Translated, it gives CASSAGGVTEAFF.

The rearrangement uses TRBV2 and TRBJ1-5; 7 bases are shared with TRBD1. Germline CDR1 SNHLY, CDR2 FYNNEI. V was pared by 8 bases and J by 5 bases, with 12 bases of the junction left unmatched. CDR3 length: 15 amino acids. The CDR3 DNA is TGTGCCAGCCGACAGGGTGTTTGGTCTGATCAGCCCCAGCATTTT. It encodes CASRQGVWSDQPQHF. Drawing the rest from reference TRBV2 and TRBJ1-5, the complete variable domain is EPEVTQTPSHQVTQMGQEVILRCVPISNHLYFYWYRQILGQKVEFLVSFYNNEISEKSEIFDDQFSVERPDGSNFTLKIRSTKLEDSAMYFCASRQGVWSDQPQHFGDGTRLSIL.

The gene calls are TRBV7-2 and TRBJ1-6, with D perhaps matching TRBD1 (5 bases). Trimming shortened V by 4 bases and J by 7 bases, and 17 bases separated the two germline ends. The germline V gene encodes CDR1 SGHTA and CDR2 FQGNSA. This CDR3 comprises 16 residues. CDR3 amino acids: CASSYLTGPANSPLHF. CDR3 DNA: TGTGCCAGCAGCTACTTAACGGGACCAGCGAATTCACCCCTCCACTTT.